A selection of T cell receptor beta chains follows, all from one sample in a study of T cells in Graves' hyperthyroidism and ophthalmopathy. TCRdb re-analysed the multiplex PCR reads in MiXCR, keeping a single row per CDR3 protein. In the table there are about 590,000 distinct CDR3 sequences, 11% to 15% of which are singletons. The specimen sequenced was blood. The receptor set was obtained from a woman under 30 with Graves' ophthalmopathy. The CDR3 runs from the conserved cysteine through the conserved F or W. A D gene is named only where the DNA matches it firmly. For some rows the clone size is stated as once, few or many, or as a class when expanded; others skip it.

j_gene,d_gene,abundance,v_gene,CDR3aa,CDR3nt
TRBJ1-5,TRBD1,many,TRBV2,CASRQTGGFNQPQHF,TGTGCCAGCAGGCAGACAGGGGGCTTCAATCAGCCCCAGCATTTT
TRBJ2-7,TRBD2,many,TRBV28,CASSLRLAGGPSSREQYF,TGTGCCAGCAGTTTACGACTAGCGGGAGGGCCTTCGTCCCGCGAGCAGTACTTC
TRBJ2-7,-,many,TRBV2,CASREGGSGNLYEQYF,TGTGCCAGCAGGGAGGGGGGTAGCGGAAATCTCTACGAGCAGTACTTC
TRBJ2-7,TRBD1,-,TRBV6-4,CASRDNRGEQYF,TGTGCCAGCAGGGATAACAGGGGCGAGCAGTACTTC
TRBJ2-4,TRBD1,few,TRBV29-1,CSVVALGGLAKNIQYF,TGCAGCGTTGTGGCACTAGGGGGCCTGGCCAAAAACATTCAGTACTTC
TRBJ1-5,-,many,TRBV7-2,CASSLGGASGYNQPQHF,TGTGCCAGCAGCTTAGGAGGAGCCTCAGGTTACAATCAGCCCCAGCATTTT
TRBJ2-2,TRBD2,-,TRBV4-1,CASSRFTSGGPSDTGELFF,TGCGCCAGCAGCCGGTTTACTAGCGGGGGACCTTCGGACACCGGGGAGCTGTTTTTT
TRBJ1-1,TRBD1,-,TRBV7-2,CASSLGDRGLNTEAFF,TGTGCCAGCAGCTTAGGCGACAGGGGCCTGAACACTGAAGCTTTCTTT
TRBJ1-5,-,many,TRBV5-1,CASSPVPRNQPQHF,TGCGCCAGCAGCCCCGTCCCCCGCAATCAGCCCCAGCATTTT
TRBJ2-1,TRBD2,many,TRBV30,CAWTLASGINEQFF,TGTGCCTGGACCCTGGCTAGCGGGATAAATGAGCAGTTCTTC
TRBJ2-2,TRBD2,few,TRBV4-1,CASSQAGLVFLAGELFF,TGCGCCAGCAGCCAAGCGGGACTAGTCTTTTTAGCCGGGGAGCTGTTTTTT
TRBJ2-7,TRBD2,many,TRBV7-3,CASSAAAGGGSYEQYF,TGTGCCAGCAGCGCAGCGGCGGGAGGGGGCTCCTACGAGCAGTACTTC
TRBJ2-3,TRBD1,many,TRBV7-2,CASSGTGATDTQYF,TGTGCCAGCAGCGGTACAGGGGCCACAGATACGCAGTATTTT
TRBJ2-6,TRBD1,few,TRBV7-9,CASSPREDRGVAGANVLTF,TGTGCCAGCAGCCCTCGGGAGGACAGGGGGGTAGCTGGGGCCAACGTCCTGACTTTC
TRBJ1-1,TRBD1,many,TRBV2,CASGQGVNTEAFF,TGTGCCAGCGGTCAGGGGGTGAACACTGAAGCTTTCTTT
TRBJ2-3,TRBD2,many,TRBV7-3,CASSPYSGGGTDTQYF,TGTGCCAGCAGCCCGTATAGCGGGGGAGGTACAGATACGCAGTATTTT
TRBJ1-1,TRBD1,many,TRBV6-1,CASRQGRGNTEAFF,TGTGCCAGTCGACAGGGACGAGGAAACACTGAAGCTTTCTTT
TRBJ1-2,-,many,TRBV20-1,CSARGGLYYGYTF,TGCAGTGCCAGAGGGGGTCTCTACTATGGCTACACCTTC
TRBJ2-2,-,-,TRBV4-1,CASSQGSNAPRTGELFF,TGCGCCAGCAGCCAAGGAAGTAACGCCCCGAGGACCGGGGAGCTGTTTTTT
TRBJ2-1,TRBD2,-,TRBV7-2,CASSLGIAGYYNERFF,TGTGCCAGCAGCCTCGGGATAGCGGGATACTACAATGAGCGGTTCTTC
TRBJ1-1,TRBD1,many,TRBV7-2,CASSSYRGTEAFF,TGTGCCAGCAGCTCATACAGGGGAACTGAAGCTTTCTTT
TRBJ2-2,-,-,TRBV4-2,CASSQDLWNTGELFF,TGTGCCAGCAGCCAAGATCTATGGAACACCGGGGAGCTGTTTTTT
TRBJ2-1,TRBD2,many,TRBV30,CAWRAAGLEQFF,TGTGCCTGGAGGGCAGCGGGACTTGAGCAGTTCTTC
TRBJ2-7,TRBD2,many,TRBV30,CAWSSGGNYEQYF,TGTGCCTGGAGTAGCGGGGGAAACTACGAGCAGTACTTC
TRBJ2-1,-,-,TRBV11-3,CASSFDEAFFSYNEQFF,TGTGCCAGCAGCTTTGACGAGGCCTTCTTCTCCTACAATGAGCAGTTCTTC